One and the same sample provided the 17 T cell receptor beta chains below, sequenced in a study of T cell responses to AZD1222 COVID-19 vaccine. Assay: immunoSEQ multiplex PCR; the TCRdb copy retains only in-frame clones and omits some. The sample contains about 44,000 clones, over 70% of which appear only once. The specimen comprised peripheral blood, sampled on day 0 of AZD1222 vaccination. The receptors come from an adult in good health.

The chain links TRBV3-1 (or the pseudogene TRBV3-2) to TRBJ1-1; no definite D call. This CDR3 is built from 15 residues. Germline V gene lookup returns CDR1 LGHDT and CDR2 YNNKEL (reference sequence). Between the trimmed V and J ends, which lost 1 base and 0 bases, there was a span of 9 bases. The CDR3 nucleotides are TGTGCCAGCAGCCAAGCTGGTGCTATGAACACTGAAGCTTTCTTT. This gives the protein CASSQAGAMNTEAFF.

This chain uses TRBV11-1 with TRBJ2-2; 10 bases line up with TRBD1. The CDR3 has 16 amino acids. Looked up from germline, CDR1 is SGHAT and CDR2 is FQDESV (reference sequence). With 5 bases clipped from V and 5 bases from J, the junction kept 8 bases outside the gene matches. The CDR3 loop reads CASSRRTGGGTGELFF. For the CDR3, the DNA is TGTGCCAGCAGCCGCCGGACAGGGGGAGGAACCGGGGAGCTGTTTTTT.

The rearrangement uses TRBV2 and TRBJ2-1; possibly TRBD1 or TRBD2 for D (5 bases each). Trimming removed 6 bases from V and 8 bases from J, with 17 bases in between. Germline V gene lookup returns CDR1 SNHLY and CDR2 FYNNEI. The CDR3 is 14 amino acids. Here the CDR3 reads CASRSSGAWDEQFF. In nucleotides, the CDR3 is TGTGCCAGCAGGTCGTCCGGGGCTTGGGATGAGCAGTTCTTC.

On this clone: Distinct nucleotide sequences in the sample also encode this CDR3. J is TRBJ1-1 and V is TRBV3-1 (or the pseudogene TRBV3-2); D is undetermined. Trimming cost V 4 bases and J 1 base, with 4 bases left between them. The CDR3 is made up of 12 amino acids. Per germline, CDR1 LGHDT and CDR2 YNNKEL (reference sequence). CDR3 residues: CASSLENTEAFF. The CDR3, as DNA: TGTGCCAGCAGCCTAGAGAACACTGAAGCTTTCTTT.

The rearrangement uses TRBV19 and TRBJ2-4; D not resolved. Germline loops: CDR1 LNHDA, CDR2 SQIVND (reference sequence). V was trimmed by 3 bases and J by 3 bases, leaving 6 bases between them. The CDR3 loop spans 13 amino acids. The CDR3 DNA sequence: TGTGCCAGTAGTATTTTCGGCAAAAACATTCAGTACTTC. Its translation is CASSIFGKNIQYF.

The genes are TRBV6-5 and TRBJ2-3; D possibly corresponds to TRBD2 (6 bases). The CDR3 consists of 14 residues. V lost 8 bases and J 1 base, leaving 13 bases between the germline ends. The germline CDR1 and CDR2 sequences are MNHEY and SVGAGI. CDR3 coding DNA: TGTGCCAGCTGGAGAACGGGGGGCACAGATACGCAGTATTTT. This sequence encodes CASWRTGGTDTQYF.

This rearrangement joins TRBV3-1 (or the pseudogene TRBV3-2) to TRBJ1-1; a possible D gene is TRBD1 (5 bases). Germline V gene data show CDR1 as LGHDT and CDR2 as YNNKEL (reference sequence). V lost 5 bases and J lost 4, with 14 bases in between. CDR3 size: 14 residues. This CDR3 is CASSNRGLSTEAFF. CDR3 in DNA: TGTGCCAGCAGCAACCGGGGACTTAGCACTGAAGCTTTCTTT.

This clone was seen a few times. The chain employs TRBV5-1 and TRBJ2-5, with D perhaps matching TRBD1 (5 bases). The V and J ends lost 0 bases and 0 bases respectively, with 6 bases between them. The V gene's germline CDR1 is SGHRS and CDR2 YFSETQ. This CDR3 spans 14 amino acids. CDR3 in DNA: TGCGCCAGCAGCTTGGGCAGGGACCAAGAGACCCAGTACTTC. Amino acids: CASSLGRDQETQYF.

J is TRBJ1-1 and V is TRBV6-5; TRBD1 is a possible D gene (5 bases). CDR3 length: 14 amino acids. The germline V and J ends were trimmed by 6 bases and 6 bases, with 17 bases remaining between them. The germline V gene has CDR1 MNHEY and CDR2 SVGAGI. The CDR3 nucleotides are TGTGCCAGCAGGAGGGGCCCCCGAGGGGCTGAAGCTTTCTTT. The encoded protein is CASRRGPRGAEAFF.

The V call is TRBV30, the J call TRBJ1-2; D gene ambiguous. Germline V gene data show CDR1 as GTSNPN and CDR2 as SVGIG (reference sequence). V lost 1 base and J 2 bases, leaving 5 bases between the germline ends. This CDR3 is 12 amino acids long. CDR3 sequence (DNA): TGTGCCTGGAGTGCCGGGAACTATGGCTACACCTTC. It codes for CAWSAGNYGYTF.

This chain connects TRBV3-1 (or the pseudogene TRBV3-2) to TRBJ1-2; 7 nucleotides agree with TRBD1. The CDR3 extends over 12 amino acids. The V gene end was trimmed by 5 bases and the J gene end by 6 bases; junction bases not matched to a gene: 3. CDR1 is LGHDT and CDR2 is YNNKEL in the germline V gene (reference sequence). The CDR3 region has the DNA TGTGCCAGCAGCGACAGGGTGAATGGCTACACCTTC. Amino acid sequence: CASSDRVNGYTF.

The V and J genes are TRBV2 and TRBJ1-5, with 7 bases matching TRBD1. There are 13 residues in the CDR3. Trimming removed 6 bases from V and 2 bases from J; junction bases left unmatched: 1. Per the germline V gene, CDR1 is SNHLY and CDR2 is FYNNEI. The CDR3, as DNA: TGTGCCAGCAGAGACAGGGGCAATCAGCCCCAGCATTTT. Residues: CASRDRGNQPQHF.

This sequence joins TRBV6-1 and TRBJ2-4, with D possibly TRBD1 on 5 matching bases. The V and J ends lost 2 bases and 9 bases respectively, with 14 bases between them. The CDR3 covers 14 residues. Looked up from germline, CDR1 is MNHNS and CDR2 is SASEGT. CDR3 protein: CASSEIGQGGIQYF. CDR3 sequence (DNA): TGTGCCAGCAGTGAAATCGGGCAGGGCGGCATTCAGTACTTC.

The genes are TRBV7-2 and TRBJ2-7; D is undetermined. The CDR3 consists of 13 residues. Germline assignment: CDR1 SGHTA and CDR2 FQGNSA. V was clipped by 4 bases and J by 5 bases, with 12 bases between them. CDR3 DNA: TGTGCCAGCAGCTCTGAAGGTCTAGACGAGCAGTACTTC. Residues: CASSSEGLDEQYF. Full variable domain (rest looked up from reference TRBV7-2 and TRBJ2-7): GAGVSQSPSNKVTEKGKDVELRCDPISGHTALYWYRQSLGQGLEFLIYFQGNSAPDKSGLPSDRFSAERTGGSVSTLTIQRTQQEDSAVYLCASSSEGLDEQYFGPGTRLTVT.

This clone was recorded once. As DNA, the CDR3 is TGTGCCAGCAGCTTGGACAGGGGTCATGGCTACACCTTC. Protein product: CASSLDRGHGYTF. This chain links TRBV5-6 with TRBJ1-2; 7 bases map to TRBD1. Per the germline V gene, CDR1 is SGHDT and CDR2 is YYEEEE. The CDR3 covers 13 residues. Germline trimming cut 0 bases from V and 6 bases from J; bases unmatched to any gene: 2.

V is TRBV15 and J is TRBJ2-7; D gene uncertain. CDR3 size: 14 residues. The V end was cut by 0 bases, the J end by 0 bases, with 6 bases between. Germline loops: CDR1 LNHNV, CDR2 YYDKDF (reference sequence). CDR3: CATSREGFSYEQYF. The CDR3 nucleotides read TGTGCCACCAGCAGAGAAGGATTCTCCTACGAGCAGTACTTC. The full variable domain, with the rest looked up from reference TRBV15 and TRBJ2-7, is DAMVIQNPRYQVTQFGKPVTLSCSQTLNHNVMYWYQQKSSQAPKLLFHYYDKDFNNEADTPDNFQSRRPNTSFCFLDIRSPGLGDTAMYLCATSREGFSYEQYFGPGTRLTVT.

The chain joins TRBV19 to TRBJ2-7; 7 bases map to TRBD2. The germline gives CDR1 LNHDA, CDR2 SQIVND (reference sequence). V lost 9 bases, J lost 0 bases, and 17 bases stayed unmatched. The length of the CDR3 is 17 residues. CDR3 residues: CASKTWAGVNLSYEQYF. As DNA, the CDR3 is TGTGCCAGCAAGACCTGGGCGGGGGTGAACCTCTCCTACGAGCAGTACTTC.